This TCR beta chain was identified in a study of blood T cell repertoires in COVID-19. Study background: Sources were T cells, B-cell-depleted T cells, or PBMCs; the material itself was cDNA or gDNA.

Per the study methods: Estimated nucleated cell counts came from reference gene primer amplification. The repertoire was sequenced with immunoSEQ multiplex PCR; TCRdb's copy has only in-frame clones and lacks some. Clone size and V and J calls were adopted from that table, with D and trimming inferred from the DNA. The repertoire has approximately 270,000 clones, more than 85% of them found once; the top ten carry around 0.84%. The sample holds one count of this clone. V was trimmed by 4 bases and J by 8 bases, leaving 12 bases between them. Germline loops: CDR1 LGHNA, CDR2 YNFKEQ. There are 13 residues in the CDR3.

The clonotype comes from a man aged 30 to 39 with acute or convalescent COVID-19. This rearrangement joins TRBV4-2 to TRBJ1-3; D not resolved. The sample consisted of peripheral blood. CDR3 residues: CASSPIERDTIYF. Written as DNA, the CDR3 is TGTGCCAGCAGCCCTATCGAACGCGACACCATATATTTT.